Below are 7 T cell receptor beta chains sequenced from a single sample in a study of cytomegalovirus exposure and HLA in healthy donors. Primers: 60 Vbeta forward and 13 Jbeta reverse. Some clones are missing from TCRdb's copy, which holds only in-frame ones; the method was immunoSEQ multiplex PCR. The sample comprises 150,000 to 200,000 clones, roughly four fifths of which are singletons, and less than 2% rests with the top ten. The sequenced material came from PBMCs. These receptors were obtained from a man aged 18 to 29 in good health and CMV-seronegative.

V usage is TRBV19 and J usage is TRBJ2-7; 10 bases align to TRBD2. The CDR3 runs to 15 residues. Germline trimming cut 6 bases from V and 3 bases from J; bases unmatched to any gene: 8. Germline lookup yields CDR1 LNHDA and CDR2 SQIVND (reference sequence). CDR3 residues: CASRSRLAGVYEQYF. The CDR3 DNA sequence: TGTGCCAGTAGATCCAGGCTAGCGGGAGTCTACGAGCAGTACTTC.

As DNA, the CDR3 is TGTGCCAGCAGCCCCCAGGGACACCCCGCTTACGGCTACACCTTC. Amino acid sequence: CASSPQGHPAYGYTF. The rearrangement uses TRBV7-6 and TRBJ1-2, with D tentatively TRBD1 (6 bases). Per germline, CDR1 SGHVS and CDR2 FNYEAQ. The CDR3 spans 15 residues. Trimming cost V 5 bases and J 8 bases, with 21 bases left between them.

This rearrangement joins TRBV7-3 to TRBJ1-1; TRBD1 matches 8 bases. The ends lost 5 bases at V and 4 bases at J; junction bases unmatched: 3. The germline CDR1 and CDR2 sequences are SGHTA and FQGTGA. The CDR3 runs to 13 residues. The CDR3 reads CASSRDRTTEAFF. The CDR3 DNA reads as TGTGCCAGCAGCCGGGACAGGACCACTGAAGCTTTCTTT.

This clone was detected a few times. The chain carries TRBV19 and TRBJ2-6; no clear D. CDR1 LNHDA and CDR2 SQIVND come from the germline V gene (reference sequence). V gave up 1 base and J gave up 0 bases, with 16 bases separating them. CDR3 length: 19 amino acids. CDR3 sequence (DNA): TGTGCCAGTAGTATAGGACATAAGAACTTCATCTCTGGGGCCAACGTCCTGACTTTC. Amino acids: CASSIGHKNFISGANVLTF.

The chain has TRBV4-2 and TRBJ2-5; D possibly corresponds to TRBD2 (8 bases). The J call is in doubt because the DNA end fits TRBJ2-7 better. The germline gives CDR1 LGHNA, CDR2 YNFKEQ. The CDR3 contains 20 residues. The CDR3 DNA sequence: TGTGCCAGCAGCCAATACAAGACAGGGAGTCAGCGGGGGAATCATTACGAGCAGTACTTC. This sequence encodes CASSQYKTGSQRGNHYEQYF.

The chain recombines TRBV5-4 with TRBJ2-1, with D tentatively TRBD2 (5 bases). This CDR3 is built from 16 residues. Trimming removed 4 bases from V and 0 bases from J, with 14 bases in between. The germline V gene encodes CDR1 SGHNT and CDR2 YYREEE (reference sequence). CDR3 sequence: CASSLVSASSYNEQFF. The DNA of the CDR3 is TGTGCCAGCAGCCTAGTTAGCGCGAGCTCCTACAATGAGCAGTTCTTC.

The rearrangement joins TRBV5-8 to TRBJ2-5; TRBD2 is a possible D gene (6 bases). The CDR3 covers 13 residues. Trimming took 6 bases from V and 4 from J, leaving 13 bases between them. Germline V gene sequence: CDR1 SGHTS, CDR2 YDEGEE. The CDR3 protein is CASTGEGGETQYF. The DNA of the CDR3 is TGTGCCAGCACGGGCGAGGGAGGAGAGACCCAGTACTTC.